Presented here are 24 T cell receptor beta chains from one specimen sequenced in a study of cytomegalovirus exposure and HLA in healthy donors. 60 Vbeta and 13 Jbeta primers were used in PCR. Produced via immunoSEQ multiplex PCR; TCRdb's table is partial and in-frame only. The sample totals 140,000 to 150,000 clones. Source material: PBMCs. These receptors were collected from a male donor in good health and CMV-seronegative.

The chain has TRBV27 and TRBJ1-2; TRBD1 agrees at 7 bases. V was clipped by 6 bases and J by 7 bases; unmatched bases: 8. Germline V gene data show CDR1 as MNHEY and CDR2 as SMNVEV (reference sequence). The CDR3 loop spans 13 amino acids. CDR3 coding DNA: TGTGCCAGCAGCTTCTTCGGGGACAGTGGCTACACCTTC. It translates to CASSFFGDSGYTF.

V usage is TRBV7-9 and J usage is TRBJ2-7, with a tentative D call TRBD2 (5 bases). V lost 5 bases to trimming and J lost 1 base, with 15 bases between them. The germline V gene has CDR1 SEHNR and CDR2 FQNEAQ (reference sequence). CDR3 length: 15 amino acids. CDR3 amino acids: CASSLPRDHSYEQYF. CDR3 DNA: TGTGCCAGCAGCCTTCCCCGGGATCATTCCTACGAGCAGTACTTC.

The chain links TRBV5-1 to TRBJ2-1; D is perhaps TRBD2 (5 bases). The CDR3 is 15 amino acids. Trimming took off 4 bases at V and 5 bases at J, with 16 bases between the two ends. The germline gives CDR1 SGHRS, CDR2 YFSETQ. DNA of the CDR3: TGCGCCAGCAGCGGTTTCGGAGGTCCAGACAATGAGCAGTTCTTC. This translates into CASSGFGGPDNEQFF.

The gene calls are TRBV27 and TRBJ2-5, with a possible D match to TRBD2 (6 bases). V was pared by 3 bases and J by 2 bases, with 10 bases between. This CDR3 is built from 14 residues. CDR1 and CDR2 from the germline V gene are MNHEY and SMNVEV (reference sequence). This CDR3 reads CASSFLGTQETQYF. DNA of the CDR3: TGTGCCAGCAGTTTTTTGGGGACTCAAGAGACCCAGTACTTC.

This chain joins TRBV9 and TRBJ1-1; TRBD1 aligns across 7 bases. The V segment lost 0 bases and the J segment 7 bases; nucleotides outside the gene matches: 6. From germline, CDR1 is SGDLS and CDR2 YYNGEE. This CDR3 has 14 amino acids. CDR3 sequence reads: CASSVVRGGDEAFF. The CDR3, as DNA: TGTGCCAGCAGCGTAGTAAGAGGGGGCGATGAAGCTTTCTTT.

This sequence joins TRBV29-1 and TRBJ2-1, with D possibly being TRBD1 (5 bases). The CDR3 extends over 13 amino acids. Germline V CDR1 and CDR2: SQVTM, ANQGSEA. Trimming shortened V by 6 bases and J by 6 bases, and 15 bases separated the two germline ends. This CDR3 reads CSVDRQLSNEQFF. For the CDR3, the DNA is TGCAGCGTGGACCGACAGCTAAGCAATGAGCAGTTCTTC.

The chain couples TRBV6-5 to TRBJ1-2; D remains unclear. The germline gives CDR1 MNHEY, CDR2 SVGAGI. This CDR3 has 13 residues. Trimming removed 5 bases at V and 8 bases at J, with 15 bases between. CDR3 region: CASSGREIVGYTF. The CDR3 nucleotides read TGTGCCAGCAGTGGGCGAGAGATTGTCGGCTACACCTTC.

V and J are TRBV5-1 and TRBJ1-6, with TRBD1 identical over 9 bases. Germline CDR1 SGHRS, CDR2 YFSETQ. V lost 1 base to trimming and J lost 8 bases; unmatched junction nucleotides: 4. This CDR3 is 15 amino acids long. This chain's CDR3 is CASSLSDRGDSPLHF. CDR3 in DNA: TGCGCCAGCAGCTTGTCCGACAGGGGGGATTCACCCCTCCACTTT.

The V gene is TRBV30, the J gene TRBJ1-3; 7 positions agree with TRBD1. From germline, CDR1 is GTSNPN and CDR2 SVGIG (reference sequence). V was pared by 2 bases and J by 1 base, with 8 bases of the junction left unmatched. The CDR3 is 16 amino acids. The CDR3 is CAWSLGQISSGNTIYF. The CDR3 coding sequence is TGTGCCTGGAGTTTGGGACAGATCTCTTCTGGAAACACCATATATTTT. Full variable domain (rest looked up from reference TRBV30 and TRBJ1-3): SQTIHQWPATLVQPVGSPLSLECTVEGTSNPNLYWYRQAAGRGLQLLFYSVGIGQISSEVPQNLSASRPQDRQFILSSKKLLLSDSGFYLCAWSLGQISSGNTIYFGEGSWLTVV.

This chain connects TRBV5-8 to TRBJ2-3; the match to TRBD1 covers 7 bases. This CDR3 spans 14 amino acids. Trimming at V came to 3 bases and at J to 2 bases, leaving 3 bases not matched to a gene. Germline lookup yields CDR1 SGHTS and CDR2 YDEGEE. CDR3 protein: CASSSTGDTDTQYF. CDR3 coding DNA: TGTGCCAGCAGCTCTACAGGGGACACAGATACGCAGTATTTT.

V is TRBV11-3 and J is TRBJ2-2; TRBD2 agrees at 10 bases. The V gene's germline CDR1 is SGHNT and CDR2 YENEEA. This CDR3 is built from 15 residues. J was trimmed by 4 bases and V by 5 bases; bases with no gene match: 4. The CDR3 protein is CASSRRTSGTGELFF. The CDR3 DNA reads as TGTGCCAGCAGCCGACGGACTAGCGGCACCGGGGAGCTGTTTTTT.

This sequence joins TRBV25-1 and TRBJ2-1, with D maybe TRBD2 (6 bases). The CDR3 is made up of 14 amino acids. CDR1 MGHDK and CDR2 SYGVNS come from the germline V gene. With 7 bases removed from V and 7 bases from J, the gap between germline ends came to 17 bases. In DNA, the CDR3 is TGTGCCAGCATGAATCCCGGGACTTTAAATGAGCAGTTCTTC. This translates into CASMNPGTLNEQFF.

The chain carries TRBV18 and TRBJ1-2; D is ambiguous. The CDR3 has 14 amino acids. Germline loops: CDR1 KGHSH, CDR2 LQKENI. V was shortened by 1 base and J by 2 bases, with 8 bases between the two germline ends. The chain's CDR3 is CASSPREGNYGYTF. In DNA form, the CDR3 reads TGTGCCAGCTCACCACGTGAGGGAAACTATGGCTACACCTTC.

The CDR3 sequence: CASSSDLVAPAYEQYF. In DNA form, the CDR3 reads TGCGCCAGCAGCTCTGATTTGGTAGCTCCTGCCTACGAGCAGTACTTC. The chain couples TRBV5-1 to TRBJ2-7, with no clear D. The CDR3 runs 16 residues. The ends were cut back, 3 bases at V and 2 bases at J, with 18 bases in the middle. CDR1 SGHRS and CDR2 YFSETQ come from the germline V gene.

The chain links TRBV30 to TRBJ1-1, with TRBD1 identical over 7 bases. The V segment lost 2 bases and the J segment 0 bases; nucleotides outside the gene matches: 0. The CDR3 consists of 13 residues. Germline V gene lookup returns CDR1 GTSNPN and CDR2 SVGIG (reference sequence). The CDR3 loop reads CAWSTGVNTEAFF. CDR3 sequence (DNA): TGTGCCTGGAGTACAGGGGTGAACACTGAAGCTTTCTTT.

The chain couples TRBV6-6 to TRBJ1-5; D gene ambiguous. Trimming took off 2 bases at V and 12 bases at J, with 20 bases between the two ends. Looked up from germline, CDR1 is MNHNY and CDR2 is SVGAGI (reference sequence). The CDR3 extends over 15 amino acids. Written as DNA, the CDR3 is TGTGCCAGCAGTTACCCTAGTACCGGGGTTCATCTCCAGCATTTT. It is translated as CASSYPSTGVHLQHF.

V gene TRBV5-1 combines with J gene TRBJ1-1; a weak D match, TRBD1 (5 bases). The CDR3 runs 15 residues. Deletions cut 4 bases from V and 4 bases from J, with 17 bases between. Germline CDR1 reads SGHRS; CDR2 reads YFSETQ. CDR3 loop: CASSPWARGGTEAFF. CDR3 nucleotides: TGCGCCAGCAGCCCCTGGGCAAGGGGTGGCACTGAAGCTTTCTTT.

The DNA of the CDR3 is TGCAGCGTTGAAGGGTCGAGCGGGAGCTACGAGCAGTACTTC. This gives the protein CSVEGSSGSYEQYF. The chain carries TRBV29-1 and TRBJ2-7; 8 bases are a match to TRBD2. Germline CDR1 reads SQVTM; CDR2 reads ANQGSEA. The junction had 5 bases not matched to a gene; V was cut back by 1 base and J by 3 bases. The CDR3 extends over 14 amino acids.

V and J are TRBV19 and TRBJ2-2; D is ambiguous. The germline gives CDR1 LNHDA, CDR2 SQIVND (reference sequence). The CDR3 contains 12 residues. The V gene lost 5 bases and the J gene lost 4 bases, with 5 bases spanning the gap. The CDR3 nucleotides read TGTGCCAGTAGTTGGAGCACCGGGGAGCTGTTTTTT. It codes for CASSWSTGELFF.

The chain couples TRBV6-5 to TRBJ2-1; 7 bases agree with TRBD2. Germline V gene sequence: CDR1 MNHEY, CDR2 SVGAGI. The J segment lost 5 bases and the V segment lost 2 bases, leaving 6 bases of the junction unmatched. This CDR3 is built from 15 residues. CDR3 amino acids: CASSYGLGLHNEQFF. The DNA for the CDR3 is TGTGCCAGCAGTTACGGACTAGGTCTGCACAATGAGCAGTTCTTC.

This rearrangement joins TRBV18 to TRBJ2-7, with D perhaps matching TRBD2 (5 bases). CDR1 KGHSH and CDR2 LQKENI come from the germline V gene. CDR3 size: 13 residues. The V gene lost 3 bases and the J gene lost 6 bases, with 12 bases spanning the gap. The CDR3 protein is CASSPSDLLEQYF. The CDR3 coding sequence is TGTGCCAGCTCACCCTCGGACTTACTCGAGCAGTACTTC.

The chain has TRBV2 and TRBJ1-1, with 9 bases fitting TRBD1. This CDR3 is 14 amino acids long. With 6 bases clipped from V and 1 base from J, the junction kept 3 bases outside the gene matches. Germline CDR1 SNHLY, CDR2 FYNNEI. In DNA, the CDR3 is TGTGCCAGCAGACGGACAGGGGAGAACACTGAAGCTTTCTTT. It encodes CASRRTGENTEAFF.

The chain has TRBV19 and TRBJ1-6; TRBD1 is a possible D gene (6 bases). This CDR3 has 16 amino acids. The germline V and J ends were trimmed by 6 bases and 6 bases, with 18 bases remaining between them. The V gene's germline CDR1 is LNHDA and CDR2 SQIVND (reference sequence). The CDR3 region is CASSDWEQGFNSPLHF. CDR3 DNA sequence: TGTGCCAGTAGCGATTGGGAACAGGGATTTAATTCACCCCTCCACTTT.

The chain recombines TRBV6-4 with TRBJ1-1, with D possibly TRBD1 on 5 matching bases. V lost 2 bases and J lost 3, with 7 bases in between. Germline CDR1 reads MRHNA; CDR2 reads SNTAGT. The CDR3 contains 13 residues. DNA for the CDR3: TGTGCCAGCAGTGACCAGGGATACACTGAAGCTTTCTTT. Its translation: CASSDQGYTEAFF.